The 14 T cell receptor beta chains below all came from one sample that was sequenced in a study of T-cell memory formation after mild COVID-19. Each CDR3 protein gets one entry after TCRdb re-called the 5' RACE reads with MiXCR. In the table there are hundreds of thousands of distinct CDR3 sequences, about a fifth of which are singletons. The sequenced sample was PBMCs or a T cell subset sorted from them (not recorded which). Source of these receptors: an adult woman who had mild COVID-19 (a few samples of this study predate the infection). Cell type and time point are not known.

This clonotype was seen a handful of times. The chain employs TRBV3-1 and TRBJ2-1; a weak D match, TRBD2 (5 bases). Germline CDR1 is LGHDT and CDR2 is YNNKEL (reference sequence). V lost 3 bases to trimming and J lost 8 bases, with 11 bases between them. The CDR3 spans 13 residues. The CDR3 sequence is CASSHGLYDEQFF. Written as DNA, the CDR3 is TGTGCCAGCAGCCACGGACTTTACGATGAGCAGTTCTTC.

The V call is TRBV14, the J call TRBJ2-1, with 12 bases lining up with TRBD1. Per germline, CDR1 SGHDN and CDR2 FVKESK. The CDR3 contains 15 residues. With 3 bases clipped from V and 8 bases from J, the junction kept 5 bases outside the gene matches. Written as DNA, the CDR3 is TGTGCCAGCAGCCACCGAGGGACAGGGGGCTATGAGCAGTTCTTC. This codes for CASSHRGTGGYEQFF. The entire variable domain, with the rest obtained from reference TRBV14 and TRBJ2-1, is as follows: EAGVTQFPSHSVIEKGQTVTLRCDPISGHDNLYWYRRVMGKEIKFLLHFVKESKQDESGMPNNRFLAERTGGTYSTLKVQPAELEDSGVYFCASSHRGTGGYEQFFGPGTRLTVL.

This clonotype was detected only a few times. The chain couples TRBV15 to TRBJ1-2; possible D gene TRBD1, 6 bases. Trimming removed 5 bases from V and 2 bases from J, with 9 bases in between. Germline values: CDR1 LNHNV, CDR2 YYDKDF (reference sequence). The CDR3 has 13 residues. CDR3: CATSLDRNYGYTF. The CDR3 region has the DNA TGTGCCACCAGCCTCGACAGGAACTATGGCTACACCTTC.

The chain combines TRBV20-1 with TRBJ2-2; D is uncertain. The CDR3 is 15 amino acids. The germline CDR1 and CDR2 sequences are DFQATT and SNEGSKA (reference sequence). The V gene lost 0 bases and the J gene lost 2 bases, with 10 bases spanning the gap. CDR3 nucleotide sequence: TGCAGTGCTAGAGATAGCCGCACCAACACCGGGGAGCTGTTTTTT. Protein sequence: CSARDSRTNTGELFF.

The CDR3 sequence: CASSTTGSYNEQFF. The CDR3 coding sequence is TGCGCCAGCAGCACCACGGGATCCTACAATGAGCAGTTCTTC. The rearrangement links TRBV5-1 to TRBJ2-1, with D perhaps matching TRBD2 (5 bases). CDR1 is SGHRS, CDR2 YFSETQ, per germline. The CDR3 covers 14 residues. V dropped 4 bases and J dropped 1 base, with 9 bases sitting between them. Full variable domain (rest looked up from reference TRBV5-1 and TRBJ2-1): KAGVTQTPRYLIKTRGQQVTLSCSPISGHRSVSWYQQTPGQGLQFLFEYFSETQRNKGNFPGRFSGRQFSNSRSEMNVSTLELGDSALYLCASSTTGSYNEQFFGPGTRLTVL.

The DNA for the CDR3 is TGTGCCAGCAGCTCAAGACCTAACGAGCAGTACTTC. Protein product: CASSSRPNEQYF. This rearrangement joins TRBV7-9 to TRBJ2-7; D gene uncertain. The V end lost 4 bases, the J end lost 5 bases, and 9 bases lay between the germline ends. The CDR3 contains 12 residues. CDR1 is SEHNR, CDR2 FQNEAQ, per germline (reference sequence).

This clonotype was seen at least ten times. This rearrangement joins TRBV20-1 to TRBJ2-3; 9 bases are a match to TRBD2. Trimming removed 6 bases from V and 2 bases from J; junction bases left unmatched: 6. This CDR3 spans 14 amino acids. CDR1 and CDR2 from the germline V gene are DFQATT and SNEGSKA (reference sequence). CDR3 sequence reads: CSAKTSGSTDTQYF. CDR3 bases: TGCAGTGCAAAGACTAGCGGCTCCACAGATACGCAGTATTTT.

This clonotype appeared a few times. CDR3 sequence reads: CASSLNSAYEQYF. The DNA for the CDR3 is TGCGCCAGCAGCTTGAACAGCGCCTACGAGCAGTACTTC. The chain combines TRBV5-1 with TRBJ2-7; D is unresolved. Trimming removed 1 base at V and 2 bases at J, with 7 bases between. CDR3 size: 13 residues. From germline, CDR1 is SGHRS and CDR2 YFSETQ.

Only a few counts were recorded for this clonotype. The rearrangement joins TRBV20-1 to TRBJ2-3, with unresolved D. Trimming left V 7 bases short and J 2 bases short, with 19 bases between. The germline gives CDR1 DFQATT, CDR2 SNEGSKA (reference sequence). This CDR3 comprises 15 residues. The CDR3 DNA reads as TGCAGTGGCCTGGGCAACCCGAGTCCCACAGATACGCAGTATTTT. Its protein is CSGLGNPSPTDTQYF.

The V call is TRBV10-3, the J call TRBJ1-1; D uncertain. Germline V gene lookup returns CDR1 ENHRY and CDR2 SYGVKD. V was clipped by 4 bases and J by 4 bases, with 10 bases between them. The CDR3 is 13 residues long. CDR3 loop: CAISAGLGTEAFF. The CDR3 DNA reads as TGTGCCATCAGTGCGGGTTTGGGCACTGAAGCTTTCTTT.

The chain joins TRBV5-1 to TRBJ2-3, with 8 bases aligning to TRBD1. Germline trimming cut 4 bases from V and 2 bases from J; bases unmatched to any gene: 6. Germline loops: CDR1 SGHRS, CDR2 YFSETQ. CDR3 length: 15 amino acids. CDR3 sequence reads: CASSPRGQVTDTQYF. CDR3 nucleotides: TGCGCCAGCAGCCCCAGGGGACAGGTCACAGATACGCAGTATTTT.

This clonotype was picked up many times. V and J are TRBV5-1 and TRBJ1-3; D call uncertain. V was cut by 4 bases and J by 4 bases, with 18 bases left in between. The CDR3 runs 16 residues. Germline V lookup: CDR1 SGHRS, CDR2 YFSETQ. CDR3 coding DNA: TGCGCCAGCAGCCGCTACTCGCCTGTCGCGGGAAACACCATATATTTT. This encodes CASSRYSPVAGNTIYF.

This clonotype turned up a few times. The gene calls are TRBV20-1 and TRBJ1-4; 7 nucleotides agree with TRBD1. After removal of 1 base from V and 8 bases from J, the junction contained 13 bases not matched to a gene. CDR3 size: 16 residues. The germline V gene has CDR1 DFQATT and CDR2 SNEGSKA (reference sequence). CDR3 sequence (DNA): TGCAGTGCTAGAGCCTCAGGGCAGGGGGTCCGAGAAAAACTGTTTTTT. Its translation: CSARASGQGVREKLFF.

This rearrangement joins TRBV5-4 to TRBJ1-1; perhaps TRBD1 as D (5 bases). Trimming cost V 0 bases and J 2 bases, with 14 bases left between them. Per germline, CDR1 SGHNT and CDR2 YYREEE (reference sequence). The CDR3 consists of 16 residues. CDR3 DNA: TGTGCCAGCAGCTTGGGACAGACCTCAATTAACACTGAAGCTTTCTTT. It translates to CASSLGQTSINTEAFF.